This entry concerns a single T cell receptor beta chain. The antigen this receptor binds is unknown. No base quality values were provided; no much bigger clone lies one nucleotide off. The cohort was made up of 500 to 800 healthy bone marrow donors. At the time of sampling, every cohort member was nominally healthy, though immune exposures that went unrecorded were likely present. The donor tested CMV seropositive, placing the donor among the roughly 300 seropositive members of the cohort. Every donor gave a peripheral blood sample, and the peripheral blood mononuclear cells from that sample were used for TCR beta sequencing. The Qiagen DNeasy Blood Extraction Kit was used to extract genomic DNA from the blood cell samples. This entry is derived from a study of cytomegalovirus exposure and HLA in healthy donors (dated by TCRdb to about 2017). Background for the entire study: According to an earlier analysis of 587 of the donors, about 179 million T cells yielded some 110 million unique TCR beta sequences and approximately 300 Gb of sequence data. About 320 gigabases of sequencing data and around 87 million unique TCR sequences were included in an early release covering around 650 HLA-typed donors. The genetic ancestry cluster associated with self-reported Caucasian donors included about 84% of the 398 genotyped donors. The study aimed to test whether cataloging public T cell receptors could reveal signatures of past pathogen exposure. The study profiled the T cell repertoires of hundreds of subjects by immunosequencing and related them to cytomegalovirus serostatus. A separate validation cohort of roughly 120 different subjects was used in addition to the 666-subject first cohort. High-throughput TCR immunosequencing, statistical association of individual TCRs with disease status, and machine learning were combined to predict cytomegalovirus infection status. In a later analysis, previously published TCR beta repertoires from some 640 donors were re-analyzed and high-resolution HLA genotyping was added so that TCR occurrence patterns could be studied. Rather than drawing on any new phenotypic data, the later analysis identified candidate immune exposures from TCR beta sequences and the way those sequences occurred across donors. An earlier analysis of 500 to 650 of the donors applied high-throughput TCR beta sequencing to assess whether each TCR beta V gene segment acted as functional or pseudogenic. Alongside the repertoire data, information on donor age, sex, ethnicity and CMV serostatus was compiled. In a later genetic analysis, genome-wide SNP genotypes for about 55% of the roughly 700 donors were used, and that subset was treated as a discovery cohort. Every discovery cohort repertoire had been produced on one sequencing platform. HLA typing covered class I and class II loci at four-digit resolution. Typing coverage varied by locus: about 629-640 donors for A, B, C, DRB1 and DQB1; roughly 510 for DQA1; approximately 570 for DPA1; 450 to 480 for DPB1. Because of strong linkage in the cohort, roughly five DR-DQ haplotypes were treated as single units for association and clustering. On average, roughly 200,000 unique TCR beta nucleotide sequences were sequenced per donor among a few hundred genotyped donors of the cohort, with about 17% of those sequences being non-productive. Results the study describes overall, beyond this receptor: In a later analysis, most CMV-associated TCR beta chains were found to appear HLA-restricted, with HLA associations seemingly driven largely by CMV exposure. Roughly uniform sequencing depth across donors was assumed in presence/absence analyses, although this assumption may not hold. Some IMGT-functional V segments, including TRBV6-2 and TRBV6-3, could not be told apart with the 87-base-pair reads, so those segments were excluded. When HLA alleles, especially DR and DQ, strongly co-occurred, TCR associations were difficult to assign to individual alleles. Compared with the roughly 670-donor mean, donors in an Asian-associated ancestry cluster had fewer N-insertions in productive TCRs, according to a later genetic analysis. The sequencing pipeline was judged likely to have produced a cluster of highly shared sequence variants as a technical artifact. Linkage disequilibrium might explain the correlated functional status among segregating V segments, but an unknown experimental factor could not be ruled out. Cytomegalovirus status was reported to be diagnosed by the classifier with high specificity and sensitivity in both the original and validation cohorts. Because HLA typing was unavailable for some donors at each locus, only the typed subset was used in association tests. In vitro tests confirmed that three of the cytomegalovirus-associated TCR beta chains recognize cytomegalovirus antigens. In a later analysis, the rate of TCR association differed among HLA loci, with DRB1 alleles having the most associated TCRs and HLA-C alleles having the fewest. In the study, some 160 TCR beta chains were listed as associated with cytomegalovirus. For the cohort, immune exposure information was limited to CMV serostatus. A further reported finding was that TCR beta sequences accurately predicted the HLA-A and HLA-B alleles for most subjects in the first cohort. The authors suggested that the approach could potentially be extended to other disease states and immunological phenotypes. An earlier analysis of some 560 of the donors showed that most TCR beta V segments appeared in productive rearrangements either about 87% or about 30% of the time, which broadly matched IMGT annotations. V-gene and J-gene trimming of TCR beta chains was associated with a missense DCLRE1C variant in a later genetic analysis, and the association was replicated in an independent cohort. According to a later analysis, parvovirus B19, influenza, CMV and Epstein-Barr virus appeared linked to several top co-occurrence clusters. While some public TCRs were present in many individuals, most TCR sequences turned up only very rarely across donors. The earlier analysis of a few hundred of the donors excluded approximately 17 rarely observed V segments, including chromosome 9 orphons, because counts were too low. In a later analysis, HLA-associated TCR beta chains showed more clonal expansion and lower generation probabilities than non-associated chains that were equally common. This cohort had only TCR beta chains sequenced, and the lack of alpha or paired-chain data limited which features could be detected. A later analysis associated 16,951 TCR beta sequences with specific HLA alleles at a false discovery rate of 0.05.

To prepare the library, the immunoSEQ multiplex PCR assay was applied. A mixture of 60 forward primers for TCR Vbeta segments and 13 reverse primers for TCR Jbeta segments was used in the multiplex PCR. The CDR3 region of rearranged TCR beta genes was amplified from genomic DNA with a multiplex PCR assay. On the Illumina HiSeq System, the amplified TCR beta libraries were sequenced as 87-base-pair reads. On the study's bioinformatics: Across the 700 or so repertoires, a later analysis counted roughly 77 million unique TCR beta chains, approximately 10 million of which were shared by at least two donors. A nearest-neighbor algorithm error-corrected the raw reads and collapsed the reads into unique sequences, merging closely related sequences to remove PCR and sequencing errors. CDR3 sequences were aligned to IMGT reference sequences to assign V, D and J gene segments. For a sequence to be retained, at least a six-nucleotide match to both a V gene segment and a J gene segment was required. A rearrangement counted as productive if the CDR3 had no stop codons and remained in frame with V and J, and every other rearrangement counted as non-productive. Following IMGT convention, CDR3 was defined as the stretch from the second conserved V-encoded cysteine to the conserved J-encoded phenylalanine. The earlier analysis of about 530 of the donors excluded any sequence lacking an unambiguous match to a single V gene segment. In an earlier analysis of approximately 590 of the donors, V segments were called functional above 56.7% productive rearrangements and were called segregating when the between-donor standard deviation exceeded 5%. A statistical classification framework was developed to diagnose cytomegalovirus status using the catalog of TCR beta chain sequences. In a later analysis, V and J genes were assigned by comparing TCR nucleotide sequences against IMGT/GENE-DB human TR gene sequences. The TCRdist pipeline was used in a later analysis to assign CDR3 sequences and most-parsimonious VDJ recombination scenarios. In a later analysis, every TCR beta chain was defined by the combination of its CDR3 amino acid sequence and its V-gene family, and reads without a unique V-gene family were dropped. In a later analysis, a few hundred highly shared, low-generation-probability nucleotide sequences were removed to address suspected cross-contamination and a sequencing artifact. In a later analysis, a clonal expansion index for each public chain was calculated from normalized within-repertoire ranks of inferred template counts. Generation probabilities in a later analysis came from a VDJ recombination model fitted to out-of-frame rearrangements, and those results were checked against IGoR. In a later analysis, TCR-TCR, TCR-HLA and TCR-CMV co-occurrence was scored with hypergeometric tests, and a repertoire-size bias correction was applied to TCR pairs. False discovery rates were estimated in a later analysis by permuting HLA or CMV assignments 20 times. In a later analysis, co-occurring TCRs were grouped with DBSCAN, and TCRdist sequence similarity was added when clustering was performed within HLA-allele-positive subsets. Repertoires with fewer than 30,000 or more than 120,000 public chains, plus five repertoires with anomalous nucleotide sharing, were excluded from co-occurrence clustering. TCRdb took over this immuneACCESS table, retaining in-frame rearrangements with V and J assigned. Such tables are incomplete; in checked studies, under half of the missing clones stem from an unresolved V gene, and the remainder is unexplained. V and J calls and clone size are given by that table; D and trimming were obtained from the DNA. The sample profile shows around 70,000 clones; under 80% of them were found once. The leading ten clones occupy just under 5% of the sample.

The CDR3 contains 13 residues, cysteine and phenylalanine counted. Of the read, only the CDR3 DNA is kept; its 39 bases are in frame from base 1. V is pruned by 9 bases and J by 5 bases, leaving 7 bases of the junction without a gene match. CDR1 and CDR2 were assigned from the germline V gene (reference sequence) as LNHDA and SQIVND. The sequence is built from TRBV19 and TRBJ1-2; TRBD1 agrees with 9 junctional bases. The sample taken for sequencing was PBMCs. The TCR originated in a man in his 60s in good health and CMV-seropositive. The CDR3 corresponds to CASLQGAQYGYTF. The DNA is as follows: TGTGCCAGCCTACAGGGGGCACAGTATGGCTACACCTTC.